The source of this T cell receptor beta chain is a study of shared clonotypes between healthy human individuals. Here immunoSEQ multiplex PCR was the method, and the copy in TCRdb shows in-frame clones only, minus some. Among under 2.5 million clones listed, around 93% were seen once. Germline V gene lookup returns CDR1 MNHEY and CDR2 SVGAGI. V lost 6 bases to trimming and J lost 7 bases; unmatched junction nucleotides: 5. This CDR3 spans 13 amino acids. The TCR comes from a man younger than 35 in good health. Some clones in this sample may be carry-over from other donors' samples. Sequencing was performed on naive CD4+ T cells from PBMCs. Subset denoted: CD45RA+ positively selected. The chain has TRBV6-5 and TRBJ1-2; TRBD1 agrees at 10 bases. The DNA of the CDR3 is TGTGCCAGCAGCTGGGGACAGGGGTCTGGCTACACCTTC. Its protein product is CASSWGQGSGYTF.